The 17 T cell receptor beta chains listed next were all sequenced from one sample in a study of patients and donors after allogeneic stem cell transplantation. TCRdb itself ran the RT-PCR reads through MiXCR, one entry per CDR3 protein. The sample records 65,000 to 80,000 distinct CDR3 sequences, approximately 25% being singletons. Sequenced input: blood, either unsorted or a sorted T cell fraction (not recorded which). The receptor set was obtained from a human donor who was either an allogeneic HSCT recipient or a stem cell or donor lymphocyte infusion donor (not recorded which). It is not recorded whose cells these are; they may come from a transplant donor.

This chain joins TRBV5-1 and TRBJ1-1; D is undetermined. V was trimmed by 0 bases and J by 1 base, leaving 7 bases between them. CDR3 size: 14 residues. CDR1 is SGHRS, CDR2 YFSETQ, per germline. CDR3 in DNA: TGCGCCAGCAGCTTGGGGATCTGGAACACTGAAGCTTTCTTT. It encodes CASSLGIWNTEAFF.

This clonotype occurred a few times. V gene TRBV27 combines with J gene TRBJ2-7; TRBD1 or TRBD2 may be the D gene (5 bases each). The germline V gene has CDR1 MNHEY and CDR2 SMNVEV (reference sequence). V was cut by 3 bases and J by 2 bases, with 11 bases left in between. The CDR3 is 14 amino acids. The CDR3 sequence is CASSFTGPPYEQYF. The CDR3 coding sequence is TGTGCCAGCAGTTTTACGGGGCCACCCTACGAGCAGTACTTC.

The genes are TRBV7-3 and TRBJ1-1; TRBD1 matches 10 bases. The CDR3 runs to 15 residues. Germline V gives CDR1 SGHTA, CDR2 FQGTGA. V shed 4 bases, J shed 4 bases, and the junction held 6 bases outside the gene matches. The CDR3 protein is CASSSWTGGGTEAFF. The CDR3 nucleotides are TGTGCCAGCAGCTCTTGGACAGGGGGAGGCACTGAAGCTTTCTTT. The whole variable domain, filled in from reference TRBV7-3 and TRBJ1-1, reads GAGVSQTPSNKVTEKGKYVELRCDPISGHTALYWYRQSLGQGPEFLIYFQGTGAADDSGLPNDRFFAVRPEGSVSTLKIQRTERGDSAVYLCASSSWTGGGTEAFFGQGTRLTVV.

This chain connects TRBV20-1 to TRBJ2-7, with 8 bases fitting TRBD2. The CDR3 sequence is 13 residues long. V was pared by 5 bases and J by 2 bases, with 5 bases of the junction left unmatched. The germline V gene encodes CDR1 DFQATT and CDR2 SNEGSKA (reference sequence). CDR3 nucleotide sequence: TGCAGTGCTCGGGGACTAGATACCTACGAGCAGTACTTC. Protein: CSARGLDTYEQYF.

The V call is TRBV7-2, the J call TRBJ2-5; unclear D gene. Looked up from germline, CDR1 is SGHTA and CDR2 is FQGNSA. The CDR3 is made up of 11 amino acids. Trimming cost V 6 bases and J 1 base, with 3 bases left between them. The CDR3 DNA follows: TGTGCCAGCAGTATCCAAGAGACCCAGTACTTC. It yields the protein CASSIQETQYF.

The chain joins TRBV5-1 to TRBJ2-5; a weak D match, TRBD1 (7 bases). Trimming stripped 1 base from V and 5 bases from J, with 27 bases between. CDR1 SGHRS and CDR2 YFSETQ come from the germline V gene. The CDR3 length is 19 residues. The CDR3 DNA is TGCGCCAGCAGCTTGTACCCCTCGCGGGAAGGGGGCATAGAGGAGACCCAGTACTTC. Translated, it gives CASSLYPSREGGIEETQYF.

The genes are TRBV12-3 or TRBV12-4 and TRBJ1-4; 7 nucleotides match TRBD1. V lost 5 bases, J lost 6 bases, and 9 bases stayed unmatched. The CDR3 totals 15 residues. CDR3 bases: TGTGCCAGCAGTCCCTTACAGGGGACGGATGAAAAACTGTTTTTT. It translates to CASSPLQGTDEKLFF.

This clonotype was found a few times. This CDR3 is CASSYSKRFNNQPQHF. CDR3 sequence (DNA): TGTGCCAGCAGTTACTCCAAACGATTCAACAATCAGCCCCAGCATTTT. The chain combines TRBV6-6 with TRBJ1-5; D is unclear. The V gene lost 0 bases and the J gene lost 3 bases, with 12 bases spanning the gap. Germline-derived CDR1 and CDR2 are MNHNY and SVGAGI (reference sequence). The CDR3 extends over 16 amino acids.

This clonotype was seen more than once but under ten times. CDR3 sequence (DNA): TGTGCCAGCAGCTTAGGCCTCAGAAAAGCTTTCTTT. It is translated as CASSLGLRKAFF. The chain joins TRBV7-2 to TRBJ1-1, with D uncertain. The CDR3 is 12 amino acids. The germline CDR1 and CDR2 sequences are SGHTA and FQGNSA. V was clipped by 1 base and J by 9 bases, with 9 bases between them. Filled out from reference TRBV7-2 and TRBJ1-1, the complete variable domain reads GAGVSQSPSNKVTEKGKDVELRCDPISGHTALYWYRQSLGQGLEFLIYFQGNSAPDKSGLPSDRFSAERTGGSVSTLTIQRTQQEDSAVYLCASSLGLRKAFFGQGTRLTVV.

The rearrangement joins TRBV11-2 to TRBJ1-4; unclear D gene. V gave up 5 bases and J gave up 7 bases, with 17 bases separating them. The V gene's germline CDR1 is SGHAT and CDR2 FQNNGV. This CDR3 has 15 residues. The CDR3 DNA reads TGTGCCAGCAGCGACTTAGTGGGCGGCCTTGAAAAACTGTTTTTT. Translation gives CASSDLVGGLEKLFF.

This chain connects TRBV5-6 to TRBJ2-3; D may match TRBD1 or TRBD2 (5 bases each). This CDR3 comprises 16 residues. V shed 3 bases and J shed 0 bases, with 14 bases lying between them. From germline, CDR1 is SGHDT and CDR2 YYEEEE. For the CDR3, the DNA is TGTGCCAGCAGCTCCGGGGCTAGCCCAAGCACAGATACGCAGTATTTT. Amino acids: CASSSGASPSTDTQYF.

This clonotype was seen more than once but under ten times. The rearrangement links TRBV12-3 or TRBV12-4 to TRBJ2-3; TRBD1 might be the D (6 bases). The V end lost 6 bases, the J end lost 6 bases, and 13 bases lay between the germline ends. This CDR3 is built from 13 residues. The CDR3 protein is CASSPGHLDTQYF. The CDR3 DNA sequence: TGTGCCAGCAGCCCGGGACACTTGGATACGCAGTATTTT.

The CDR3 reads CASSSPPTGAGNTIYF. CDR3 DNA: TGTGCCAGCAGTTCGCCCCCGACAGGGGCCGGAAACACCATATATTTT. The V gene is TRBV28, the J gene TRBJ1-3; 8 bases match TRBD1. Germline values: CDR1 MDHEN, CDR2 SYDVKM. J lost 4 bases, V lost 4 bases, and 9 bases had no gene match. The CDR3 consists of 16 residues.

The chain uses TRBV10-3 and TRBJ1-4; 7 nucleotides align to TRBD1. With 6 bases clipped from V and 5 bases from J, the junction kept 15 bases outside the gene matches. There are 17 residues in the CDR3. Looked up from germline, CDR1 is ENHRY and CDR2 is SYGVKD. The DNA of the CDR3 is TGTGCCATCAGCGCGGGACAAGGGGGCGGCGGGAATGAAAAACTGTTTTTT. Protein product: CAISAGQGGGGNEKLFF.

At least ten counts were recorded for this clonotype. This chain joins TRBV5-1 and TRBJ1-5; TRBD1 is a possible D gene (5 bases). There are 15 residues in the CDR3. V gave up 1 base and J gave up 5 bases, with 13 bases separating them. The germline gives CDR1 SGHRS, CDR2 YFSETQ. The CDR3, as DNA: TGCGCCAGCAGCTTGTGGGCAGGGAGCGATCAGCCCCAGCATTTT. This codes for CASSLWAGSDQPQHF.

The chain employs TRBV5-1 and TRBJ2-7; D not certain. Per germline, CDR1 SGHRS and CDR2 YFSETQ. The CDR3 sequence is 15 residues long. With 0 bases removed from V and 5 bases from J, the gap between germline ends came to 15 bases. The chain's CDR3 is CASSLAWPTSDEQYF. CDR3 bases: TGCGCCAGCAGCTTGGCCTGGCCGACCAGCGACGAGCAGTACTTC.

The gene calls are TRBV20-1 and TRBJ2-1, with 7 bases aligning to TRBD2. The trim removed 0 bases at V and 2 bases at J, leaving 10 bases unmatched. Per germline, CDR1 DFQATT and CDR2 SNEGSKA (reference sequence). This CDR3 is built from 17 residues. The CDR3 sequence: CSARDPLGGRAYNEQFF. DNA for the CDR3: TGCAGTGCTAGAGATCCCCTCGGAGGGAGGGCCTACAATGAGCAGTTCTTC.